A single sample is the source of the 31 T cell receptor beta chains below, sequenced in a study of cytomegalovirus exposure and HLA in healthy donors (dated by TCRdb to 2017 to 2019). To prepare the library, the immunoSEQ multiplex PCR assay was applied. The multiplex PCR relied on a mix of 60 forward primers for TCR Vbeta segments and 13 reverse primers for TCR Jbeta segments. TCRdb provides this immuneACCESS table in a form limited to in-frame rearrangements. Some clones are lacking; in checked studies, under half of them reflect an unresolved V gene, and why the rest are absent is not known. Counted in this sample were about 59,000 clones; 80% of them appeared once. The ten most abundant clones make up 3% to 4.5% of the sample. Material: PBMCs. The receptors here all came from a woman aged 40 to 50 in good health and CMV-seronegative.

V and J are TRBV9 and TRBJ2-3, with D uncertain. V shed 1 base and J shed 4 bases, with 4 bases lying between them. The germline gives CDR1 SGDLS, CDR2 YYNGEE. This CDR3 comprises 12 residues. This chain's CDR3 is CASSVFADTQYF. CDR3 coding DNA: TGTGCCAGCAGCGTATTCGCAGATACGCAGTATTTT.

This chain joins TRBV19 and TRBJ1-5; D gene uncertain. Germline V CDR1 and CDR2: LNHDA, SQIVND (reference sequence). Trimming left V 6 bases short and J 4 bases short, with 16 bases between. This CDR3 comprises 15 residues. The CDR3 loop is CASSGPGSPNQPQHF. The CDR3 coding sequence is TGTGCCAGTAGCGGTCCGGGTTCTCCTAATCAGCCCCAGCATTTT.

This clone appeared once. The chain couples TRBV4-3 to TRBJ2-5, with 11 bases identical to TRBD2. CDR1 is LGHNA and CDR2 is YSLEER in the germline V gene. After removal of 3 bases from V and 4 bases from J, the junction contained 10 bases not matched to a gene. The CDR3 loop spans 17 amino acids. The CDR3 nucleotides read TGCGCCAGCAGCCAGACACCAGGACTAGCGGGTGGAGAGACCCAGTACTTC. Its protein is CASSQTPGLAGGETQYF.

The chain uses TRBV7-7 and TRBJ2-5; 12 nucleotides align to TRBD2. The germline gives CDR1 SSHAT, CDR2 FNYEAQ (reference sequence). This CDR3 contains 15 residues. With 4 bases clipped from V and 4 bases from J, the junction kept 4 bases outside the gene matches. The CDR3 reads CASSSGLAGLETQYF. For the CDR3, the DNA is TGTGCCAGCAGCTCCGGACTAGCGGGACTAGAGACCCAGTACTTC.

CDR3 in DNA: TGTGCCAGCAGCCTTACAGGGGGCAGTGGCTACACCTTC. This encodes CASSLTGGSGYTF. The chain combines TRBV5-5 with TRBJ1-2, with 9 bases that match TRBD1. This CDR3 region has 13 residues. CDR1 is SGHKS, CDR2 YYEKEE, per germline (reference sequence). Trimming removed 4 bases from V and 7 bases from J; junction bases left unmatched: 5.

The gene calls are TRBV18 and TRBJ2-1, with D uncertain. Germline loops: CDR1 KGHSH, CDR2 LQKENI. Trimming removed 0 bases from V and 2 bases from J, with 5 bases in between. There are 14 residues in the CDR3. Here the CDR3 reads CASSPPSTYNEQFF. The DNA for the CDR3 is TGTGCCAGCTCACCACCGTCCACCTACAATGAGCAGTTCTTC.

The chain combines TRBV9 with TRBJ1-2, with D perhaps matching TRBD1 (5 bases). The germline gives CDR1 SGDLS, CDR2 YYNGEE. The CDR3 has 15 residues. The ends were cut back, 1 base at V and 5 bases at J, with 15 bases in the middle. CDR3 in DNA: TGTGCCAGCAGCGTACGGGGAGGGGAGGAATATGGCTACACCTTC. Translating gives CASSVRGGEEYGYTF.

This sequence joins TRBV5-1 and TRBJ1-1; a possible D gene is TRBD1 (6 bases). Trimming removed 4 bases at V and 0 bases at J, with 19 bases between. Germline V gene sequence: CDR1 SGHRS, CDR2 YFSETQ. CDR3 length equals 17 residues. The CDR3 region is CASSRPESGQMNTEAFF. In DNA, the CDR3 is TGCGCCAGCAGCCGTCCCGAGTCAGGACAGATGAACACTGAAGCTTTCTTT.

CDR3 residues: CASSEPGGGGGYTF. The CDR3 DNA reads TGTGCCAGCAGTGAACCAGGGGGAGGCGGTGGCTACACCTTC. The genes are TRBV6-1 and TRBJ1-2, with TRBD1 identical over 7 bases. J was trimmed by 7 bases and V by 2 bases; bases with no gene match: 7. The CDR3 is made up of 14 amino acids. CDR1 and CDR2 (germline): MNHNS, SASEGT.

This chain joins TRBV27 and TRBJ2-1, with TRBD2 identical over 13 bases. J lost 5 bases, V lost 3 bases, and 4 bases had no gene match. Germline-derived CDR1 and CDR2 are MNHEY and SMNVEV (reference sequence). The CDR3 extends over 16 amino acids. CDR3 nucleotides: TGTGCCAGCAGTTTCGCCGGGACTAGCGGGAACAATGAGCAGTTCTTC. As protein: CASSFAGTSGNNEQFF.

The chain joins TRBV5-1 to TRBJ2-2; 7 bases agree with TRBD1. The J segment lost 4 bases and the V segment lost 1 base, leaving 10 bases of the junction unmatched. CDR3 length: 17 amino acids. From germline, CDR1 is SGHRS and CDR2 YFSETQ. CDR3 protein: CASSLRRQGMITGELFF. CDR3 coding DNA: TGCGCCAGCAGCTTGCGCCGACAGGGAATGATCACCGGGGAGCTGTTTTTT.

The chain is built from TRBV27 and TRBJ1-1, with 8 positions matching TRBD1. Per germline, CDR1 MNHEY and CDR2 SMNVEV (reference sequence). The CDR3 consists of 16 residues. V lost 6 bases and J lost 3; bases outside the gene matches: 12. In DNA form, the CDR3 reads TGTGCCAGCAGCAATCTTAGGACAGGGATGTACACTGAAGCTTTCTTT. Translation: CASSNLRTGMYTEAFF.

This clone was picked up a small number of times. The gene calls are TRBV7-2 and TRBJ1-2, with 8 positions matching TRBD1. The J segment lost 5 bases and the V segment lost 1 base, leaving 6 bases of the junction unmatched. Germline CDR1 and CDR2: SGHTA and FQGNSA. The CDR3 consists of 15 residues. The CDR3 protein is CASSLVAQGEYGYTF. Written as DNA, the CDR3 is TGTGCCAGCAGCTTAGTCGCACAGGGGGAATATGGCTACACCTTC. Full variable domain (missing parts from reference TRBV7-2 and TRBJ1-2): GAGVSQSPSNKVTEKGKDVELRCDPISGHTALYWYRQSLGQGLEFLIYFQGNSAPDKSGLPSDRFSAERTGGSVSTLTIQRTQQEDSAVYLCASSLVAQGEYGYTFGSGTRLTVV.

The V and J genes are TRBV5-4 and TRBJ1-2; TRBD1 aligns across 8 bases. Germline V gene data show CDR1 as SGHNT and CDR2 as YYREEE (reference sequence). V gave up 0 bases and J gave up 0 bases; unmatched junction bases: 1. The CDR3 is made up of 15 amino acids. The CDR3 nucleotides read TGTGCCAGCAGCTTGGGACAGGGGCCTAACTATGGCTACACCTTC. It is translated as CASSLGQGPNYGYTF.

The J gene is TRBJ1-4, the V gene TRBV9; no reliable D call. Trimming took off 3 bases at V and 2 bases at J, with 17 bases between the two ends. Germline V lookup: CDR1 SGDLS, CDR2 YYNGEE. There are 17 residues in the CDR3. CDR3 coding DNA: TGTGCCAGCAGCGCCCTGGGCTCGGGATTGACTAATGAAAAACTGTTTTTT. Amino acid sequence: CASSALGSGLTNEKLFF.

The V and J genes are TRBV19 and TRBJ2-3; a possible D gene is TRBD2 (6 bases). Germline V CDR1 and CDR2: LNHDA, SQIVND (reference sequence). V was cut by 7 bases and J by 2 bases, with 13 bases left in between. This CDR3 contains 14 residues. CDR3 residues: CASKRASDTDTQYF. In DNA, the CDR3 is TGTGCCAGTAAGAGGGCTAGCGACACAGATACGCAGTATTTT.

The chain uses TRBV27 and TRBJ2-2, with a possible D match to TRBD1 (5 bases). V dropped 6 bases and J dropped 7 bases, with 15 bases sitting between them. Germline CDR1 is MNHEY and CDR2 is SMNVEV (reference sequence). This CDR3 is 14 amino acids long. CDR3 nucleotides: TGTGCCAGCAGGTACCAGGGTACTGACGGGGAGCTGTTTTTT. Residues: CASRYQGTDGELFF.

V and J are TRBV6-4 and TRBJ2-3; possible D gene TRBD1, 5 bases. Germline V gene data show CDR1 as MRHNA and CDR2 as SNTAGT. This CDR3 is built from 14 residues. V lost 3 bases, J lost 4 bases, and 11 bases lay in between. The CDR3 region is CASSEGQGADTQYF. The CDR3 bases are TGTGCCAGCAGTGAGGGGCAGGGCGCAGATACGCAGTATTTT.

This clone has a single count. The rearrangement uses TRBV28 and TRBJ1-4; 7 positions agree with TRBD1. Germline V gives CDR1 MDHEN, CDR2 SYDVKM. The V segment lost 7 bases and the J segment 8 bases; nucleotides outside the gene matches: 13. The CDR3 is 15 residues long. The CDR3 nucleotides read TGTGCCAGCACCCCCGGCGGACAGGCCCCCGAAAAACTGTTTTTT. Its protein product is CASTPGGQAPEKLFF.

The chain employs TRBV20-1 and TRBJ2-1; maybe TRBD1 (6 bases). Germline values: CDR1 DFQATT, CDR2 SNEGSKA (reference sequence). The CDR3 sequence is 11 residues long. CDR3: CSAPYRVEQFF. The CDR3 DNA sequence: TGCAGCGCCCCATACAGGGTAGAGCAGTTCTTC.

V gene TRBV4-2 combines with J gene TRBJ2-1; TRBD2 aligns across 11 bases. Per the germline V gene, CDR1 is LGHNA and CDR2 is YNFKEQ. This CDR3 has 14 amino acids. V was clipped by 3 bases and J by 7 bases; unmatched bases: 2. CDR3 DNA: TGTGCCAGCAGCCATAGCGGGGGGGGAAATGAGCAGTTCTTC. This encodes CASSHSGGGNEQFF.

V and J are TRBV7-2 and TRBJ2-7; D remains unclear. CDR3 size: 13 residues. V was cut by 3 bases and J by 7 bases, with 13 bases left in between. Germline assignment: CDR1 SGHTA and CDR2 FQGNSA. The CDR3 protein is CASSLVPGREQYF. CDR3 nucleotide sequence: TGTGCCAGCAGCTTGGTTCCGGGTCGGGAGCAGTACTTC.

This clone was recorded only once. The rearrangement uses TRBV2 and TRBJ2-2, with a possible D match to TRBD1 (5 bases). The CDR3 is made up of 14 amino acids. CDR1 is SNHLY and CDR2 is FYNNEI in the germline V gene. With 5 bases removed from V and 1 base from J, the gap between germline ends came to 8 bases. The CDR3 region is CASSFTGNTGELFF. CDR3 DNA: TGTGCCAGCAGTTTTACAGGGAACACCGGGGAGCTGTTTTTT.

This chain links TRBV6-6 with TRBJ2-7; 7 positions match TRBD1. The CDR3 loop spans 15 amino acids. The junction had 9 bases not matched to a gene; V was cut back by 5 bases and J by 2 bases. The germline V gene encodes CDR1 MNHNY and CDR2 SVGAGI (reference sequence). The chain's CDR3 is CASSPPTGSAYEQYF. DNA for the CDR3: TGTGCCAGCAGTCCACCGACAGGGTCTGCCTACGAGCAGTACTTC.

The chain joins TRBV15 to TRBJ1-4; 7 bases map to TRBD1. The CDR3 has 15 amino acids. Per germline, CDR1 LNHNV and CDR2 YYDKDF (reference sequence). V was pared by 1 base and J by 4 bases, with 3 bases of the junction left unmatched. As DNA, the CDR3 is TGTGCCACCAGCAGAGGGGGGACAGATAATGAAAAACTGTTTTTT. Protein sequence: CATSRGGTDNEKLFF.

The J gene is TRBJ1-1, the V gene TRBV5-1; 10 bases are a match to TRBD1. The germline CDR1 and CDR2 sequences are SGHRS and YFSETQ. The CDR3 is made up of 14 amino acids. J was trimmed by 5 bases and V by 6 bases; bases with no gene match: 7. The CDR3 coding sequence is TGCGCCAGCATAGAGAGGACAGGGGGGACTGAAGCTTTCTTT. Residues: CASIERTGGTEAFF.

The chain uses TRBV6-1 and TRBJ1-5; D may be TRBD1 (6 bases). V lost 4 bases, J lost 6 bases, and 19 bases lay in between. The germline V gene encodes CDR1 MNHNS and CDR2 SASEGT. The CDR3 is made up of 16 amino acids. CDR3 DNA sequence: TGTGCCAGCAGTGCTAGCCGGACAGCCTCCGGTCAGCCCCAGCATTTT. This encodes CASSASRTASGQPQHF.

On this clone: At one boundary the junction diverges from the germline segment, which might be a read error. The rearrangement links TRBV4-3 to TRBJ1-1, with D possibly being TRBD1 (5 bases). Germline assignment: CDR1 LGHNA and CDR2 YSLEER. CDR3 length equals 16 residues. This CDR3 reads CASIQSFPGEGTEAFF. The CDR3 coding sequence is TGCGCCAGCATCCAATCATTTCCGGGGGAGGGCACGGAAGCTTTCTTT.

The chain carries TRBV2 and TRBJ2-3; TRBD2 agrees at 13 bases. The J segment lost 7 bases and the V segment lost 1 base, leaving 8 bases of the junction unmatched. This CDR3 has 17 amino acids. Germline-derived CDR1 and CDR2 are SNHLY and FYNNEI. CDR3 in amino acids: CASSEGGTSGILNTQYF. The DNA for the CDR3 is TGTGCCAGCAGTGAAGGGGGGACTAGCGGGATTTTGAATACGCAGTATTTT. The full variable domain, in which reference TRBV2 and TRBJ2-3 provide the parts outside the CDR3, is EPEVTQTPSHQVTQMGQEVILRCVPISNHLYFYWYRQILGQKVEFLVSFYNNEISEKSEIFDDQFSVERPDGSNFTLKIRSTKLEDSAMYFCASSEGGTSGILNTQYFGPGTRLTVL.

This chain's CDR3 is CASSLGGREDNEQFF. CDR3 DNA: TGTGCCAGCAGTTTAGGGGGGAGGGAGGACAATGAGCAGTTCTTC. This rearrangement joins TRBV28 to TRBJ2-1, with 7 bases identical to TRBD2. Germline CDR1 is MDHEN and CDR2 is SYDVKM. Losses at the gene ends were 2 bases for V and 5 bases for J; bases not matched to a gene: 6. The CDR3 has 15 amino acids.

The CDR3 region has the DNA TGTGCCAGCAGTGGACTAGCGGGAGGACGCGAGCAGTACTTC. Protein sequence: CASSGLAGGREQYF. The V gene is TRBV6-1, the J gene TRBJ2-7; 13 nucleotides line up with TRBD2. The CDR3 spans 14 residues. V trimming: 4 bases; J trimming: 6 bases; junction bases outside the gene matches: 3. Germline V gives CDR1 MNHNS, CDR2 SASEGT.